This TCR beta chain was observed in a study of cytomegalovirus exposure and HLA in healthy donors. Study-level background: In a previous analysis, 117 million unique TCR beta sequences were found from roughly 180 million T cells. General study points: CMV antigen specificity was confirmed in vitro for a few CMV-associated chains. In an earlier analysis, in some 500 donors, most V segments appeared productive either ~87% or ~30% of the time.

V dropped 5 bases and J dropped 4; count of bases not matched to a gene: 12. The CDR3 is made up of 16 amino acids. The germline CDR1 and CDR2 sequences are SGHRS and YFSETQ. In the case of this clone: Its target is not known.

PCR used 60 Vbeta primers and 13 Jbeta primers. This table comes from immunoSEQ multiplex PCR, and its TCRdb copy is limited to in-frame clones, with some not included. In the table there are tens of thousands of clones, around 70% of which are singletons. This TCR was recovered from a middle-aged man in good health and CMV-seropositive. V is TRBV5-1 and J is TRBJ1-1; 9 positions agree with TRBD1. Material for sequencing was PBMCs. The CDR3 bases are TGCGCCAGCAGATTAGAAAGCACAGGGGGCGGCACTGAAGCTTTCTTT. It encodes CASRLESTGGGTEAFF.